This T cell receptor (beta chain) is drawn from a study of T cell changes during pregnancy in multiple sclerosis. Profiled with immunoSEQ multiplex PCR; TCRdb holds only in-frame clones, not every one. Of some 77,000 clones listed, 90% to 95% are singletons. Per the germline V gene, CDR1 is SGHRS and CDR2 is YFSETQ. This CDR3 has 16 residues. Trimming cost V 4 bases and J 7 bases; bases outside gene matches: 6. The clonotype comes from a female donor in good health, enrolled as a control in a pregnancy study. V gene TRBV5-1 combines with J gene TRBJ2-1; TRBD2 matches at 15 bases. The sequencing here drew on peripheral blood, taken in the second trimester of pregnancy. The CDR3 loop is CASSKGTSGGRNEQFF. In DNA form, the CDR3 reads TGCGCCAGCAGCAAAGGGACTAGCGGGGGGCGGAATGAGCAGTTCTTC.